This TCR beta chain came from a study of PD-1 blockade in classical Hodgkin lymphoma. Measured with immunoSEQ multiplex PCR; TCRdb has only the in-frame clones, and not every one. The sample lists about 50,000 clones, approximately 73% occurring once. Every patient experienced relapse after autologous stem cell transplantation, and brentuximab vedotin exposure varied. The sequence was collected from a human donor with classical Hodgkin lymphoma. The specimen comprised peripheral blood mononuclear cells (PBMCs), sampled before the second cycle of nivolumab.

The CDR3 loop is CASSYRDRVGANVLTF. The CDR3 DNA reads TGTGCCAGCAGCTACCGGGACAGGGTTGGGGCCAACGTCCTGACTTTC. The chain is built from TRBV11-1 and TRBJ2-6; TRBD1 matches 9 bases. V lost 4 bases and J lost 3; bases outside the gene matches: 4. The CDR3 covers 16 residues. Germline CDR1 and CDR2: SGHAT and FQDESV (reference sequence).